This T cell receptor beta chain is drawn from a study of vaccination effects on CD4 cells after COVID-19. In the study overall: At 16 days and one week before vaccination, two convalescent patients gave samples.

Before sequencing, viral peptide pools were used by the ViraFEST assay to expand antigen-specific CD4+ T cells. Upon completion of about 10 days in culture, CD4+ T cells were isolated. PCR showed that the person got SARS-CoV-2 infection at some point between March and December 2020. Wells each received 1.8 million or so PBMC, cultured with approximately 9.7 IU/ml IL-2 and around 9.8 ug/ml peptides. The CDR3 is 13 residues long. Germline V CDR1 and CDR2: SNHLY, FYNNEI. V was cut by 6 bases and J by 8 bases, with 16 bases left in between. General study findings and limits: After vaccination, spike-reactive clones in convalescents were mostly new vaccine-induced clones.

Assay used: immunoSEQ multiplex PCR; TCRdb lists only in-frame clones, some missing. The data contain 20,000 to 25,000 clones, roughly 74% of them singletons. Remarks on this clone: Its matching antigen is unknown.

Specimen: CD4+ T cells from PBMCs cultured with a peptide pool, collected before COVID-19 vaccination. The origin of this receptor is a human donor who had a prior SARS-CoV-2 infection. This chain uses TRBV2 with TRBJ2-5; the D is unclear. The DNA for the CDR3 is TGTGCCAGCAGCCGAACACCCAGAGGAACCCAGTACTTC. Its translation is CASSRTPRGTQYF.